This is a list of T cell receptor beta chains from one sample in a study of somatic mutations in cytotoxic T cells in rheumatoid arthritis. Libraries were prepared by immunoSEQ multiplex PCR; TCRdb keeps only in-frame clonotypes and omits some of them. The sample lists under 13,000 clones, around three quarters occurring once. The sequencing input was CD8+ T cells sorted from blood. The receptors were gathered from an adult with rheumatoid arthritis. Both conserved end residues are part of each CDR3. The D gene is left open where the match is weak.

>TRBJ2-7|TRBV5-6|.|13
CASSGRDSYEQYF
>TRBJ2-3|TRBV20-1|TRBD2|11
CSANTLAGMYF
>TRBJ1-2|TRBV9|.|12
CASSGTTYGYTF
>TRBJ1-1|TRBV15|TRBD1|14
CATSRVTGSSEAFF
>TRBJ2-5|TRBV25-1|.|17
CASNSRKRGGLGETQYF
>TRBJ1-1|TRBV27|.|14
CASSSTVMNTEAFF
>TRBJ2-1|TRBV4-3|.|15
CASSQDRGVGDEQFF
>TRBJ2-5|TRBV9|.|16
CASSVEAGNMAETQYF
>TRBJ2-7|TRBV27|.|13
CASSLRGNYEQYF
>TRBJ2-5|TRBV4-1|.|17
CASSPPRWRRGGETQYF
>TRBJ1-6|TRBV4-3|TRBD1|13
CASGGQGYSPLHF
>TRBJ2-7|TRBV9|.|15
CASSVGQSDGYEQYF
>TRBJ1-6|TRBV7-1|TRBD1|16
CASSLLGTGANSPLHF
>TRBJ1-6|TRBV27|.|15
CASSLGTHENSPLHF
>TRBJ2-2|TRBV15|.|12
CATSRLTGELFF
>TRBJ1-4|TRBV4-3|.|16
CASSQDGGRINEKLFF
>TRBJ1-3|TRBV27|.|14
CASREGLSGNTIYF
>TRBJ2-7|TRBV11-3|.|14
CASSGDFQNYEQYF
>TRBJ1-3|TRBV4-1|.|16
CASSHWGTRQGNTIYF